This T cell receptor beta chain was recorded in a study of blood T cell repertoires in COVID-19. Clones were read by immunoSEQ multiplex PCR, and TCRdb kept only the in-frame ones, dropping some. This sample has approximately 220,000 clones; roughly 88% occur once, and the top ten carry around 3.5%. CDR3 length: 16 residues. Per the germline V gene, CDR1 is LGHNA and CDR2 is YSLEER. Trimming left V 0 bases short and J 0 bases short, with 6 bases between. The TCR sequence derives from a woman aged 40 to 50 with acute COVID-19. The sample comprised PBMCs or T cells enriched from blood (not recorded which). V and J are TRBV4-3 and TRBJ2-6; D unclear. This CDR3 is CASSQETYSGANVLTF. The DNA of the CDR3 is TGCGCCAGCAGCCAAGAAACATACTCTGGGGCCAACGTCCTGACTTTC.